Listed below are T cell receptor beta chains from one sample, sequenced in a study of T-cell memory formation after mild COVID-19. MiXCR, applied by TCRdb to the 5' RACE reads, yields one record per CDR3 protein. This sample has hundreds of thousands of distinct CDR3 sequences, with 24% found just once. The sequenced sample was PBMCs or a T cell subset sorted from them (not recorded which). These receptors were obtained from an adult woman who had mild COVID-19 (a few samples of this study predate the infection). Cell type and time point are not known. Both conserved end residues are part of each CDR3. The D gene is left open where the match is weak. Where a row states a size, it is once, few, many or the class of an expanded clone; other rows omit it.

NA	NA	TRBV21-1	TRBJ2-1	TGTGCCAGCAGCAACTGTAGCGGGAGGGCCAACTACAATGAGCAGTTCTTC	CASSNCSGRANYNEQFF
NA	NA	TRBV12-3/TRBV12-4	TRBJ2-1	TGTGCCAGCAGTGTCCTAGCAGGCAATGAGCAGTTCTTC	CASSVLAGNEQFF
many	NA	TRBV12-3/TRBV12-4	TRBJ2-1	TGTGCCAGCAGTTTATTATCGCTCTCCTACAATGAGCAGTTCTTC	CASSLLSLSYNEQFF
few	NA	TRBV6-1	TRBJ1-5	TGTGCCAGCAGTGAGCGCAGGGAGCCCCAGCATTTT	CASSERREPQHF
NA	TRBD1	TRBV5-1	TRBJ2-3	TGCGCCAGCAGCCCAGGACAGGGTATAGATACGCAGTATTTT	CASSPGQGIDTQYF
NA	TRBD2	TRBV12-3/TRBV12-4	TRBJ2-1	TGTGCCAGCAGTTGGGTAGCGGGAGGACAACACAATGAGCAGTTCTTC	CASSWVAGGQHNEQFF
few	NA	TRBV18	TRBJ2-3	TGTGCCAGCTCACCCCGTGACCCAGATACGCAGTATTTT	CASSPRDPDTQYF
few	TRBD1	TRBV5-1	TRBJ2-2	TGCGCCAGCCTGGGACAGGGGAAATCGGCCGGGGAGCTGTTTTTT	CASLGQGKSAGELFF
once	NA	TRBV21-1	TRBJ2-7	TGTGCCAGCAGCCCGAAGGGGGATTACGAGCAGTACTTC	CASSPKGDYEQYF
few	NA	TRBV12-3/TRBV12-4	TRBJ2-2	TGTGCCAGCGGGGGGATAAACACCGGGGAGCTGTTTTTT	CASGGINTGELFF
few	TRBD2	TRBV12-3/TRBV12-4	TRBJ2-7	TGTGCCAGCAGCCGCGGGGGGGCTTACTACGAGCAGTACTTC	CASSRGGAYYEQYF
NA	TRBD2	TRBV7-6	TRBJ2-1	TGTGCCAGCAGCTTAGTTTCGGGGGGGCGGCAGTTCTTC	CASSLVSGGRQFF
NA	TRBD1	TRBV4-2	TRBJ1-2	TGTGCCAGCAGCCCTAATAGACAGGGGATGGATGGCTACACCTTC	CASSPNRQGMDGYTF
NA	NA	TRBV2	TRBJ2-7	TGTGCCAGCAGTGCCAGGGGAACCTCCTACGAGCAGTACTTC	CASSARGTSYEQYF
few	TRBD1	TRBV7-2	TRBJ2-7	TGTGCCAGCAGCTTAGTGACAGGGGGTCACTACGAGCAGTACTTC	CASSLVTGGHYEQYF
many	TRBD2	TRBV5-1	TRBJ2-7	TGCGCCAGCAGCTTGGTATCCCCGGGACTAGCGGGAGTAGTATGGGGCGAGCAGTACTTC	CASSLVSPGLAGVVWGEQYF
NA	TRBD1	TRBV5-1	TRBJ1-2	TGCGCCAGCAGCAGGGACAGGACTAACTATGGCTACACCTTC	CASSRDRTNYGYTF
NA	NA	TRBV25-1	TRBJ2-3	TGTGCCGTTAGGTACACAGATACGCAGTATTTT	CAVRYTDTQYF
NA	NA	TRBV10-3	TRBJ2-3	TGTGCCATCAGTGAGTCGGCTGCGATAGATACGCAGTATTTT	CAISESAAIDTQYF
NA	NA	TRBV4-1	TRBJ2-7	TGCGCCAGCAGCCAACCCGCAGGGGGGGCGAGCGAGCAGTACTTC	CASSQPAGGASEQYF
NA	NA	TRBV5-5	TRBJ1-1	TGTGCCAGCAGCTTCCGGGCCCTAAACACTGAAGCTTTCTTT	CASSFRALNTEAFF
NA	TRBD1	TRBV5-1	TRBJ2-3	TGCGCCAGCAGCCGACAGGGTCTTGGGACAGATACGCAGTATTTT	CASSRQGLGTDTQYF
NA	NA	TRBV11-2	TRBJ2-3	TGTGCCAGCAGCTTAGATGGGTGGGGTAGAGGCACAGATACGCAGTATTTT	CASSLDGWGRGTDTQYF
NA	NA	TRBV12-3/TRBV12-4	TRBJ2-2	TGTGCCAGCAGCGACGGGGGGCATAACACCGGGGAGCTGTTTTTT	CASSDGGHNTGELFF
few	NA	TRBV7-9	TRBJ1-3	TGTGCCAGCAGCTTCGACGTCGCTGGAAACACCATATATTTT	CASSFDVAGNTIYF
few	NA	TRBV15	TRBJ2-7	TGTGCCACCAGCAGAGACAGGGCCTCAGGCGAGCAGTACTTC	CATSRDRASGEQYF
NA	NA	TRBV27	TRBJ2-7	TGTGCCAGCAGTTTAATGGAGGGCTACGAGCAGTACTTC	CASSLMEGYEQYF
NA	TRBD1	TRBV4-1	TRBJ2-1	TGCGCCAGCAGCCAAGTAGGGGGCGATTACAATGAGCAGTTCTTC	CASSQVGGDYNEQFF
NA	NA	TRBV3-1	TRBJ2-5	TGTGCCAGCAGCAAAAACCAGCGAGAGACCCAGTACTTC	CASSKNQRETQYF
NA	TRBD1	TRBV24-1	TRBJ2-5	TGTGCCACCAGTGAACGTACAGGGGGCGGAGAGACCCAGTACTTC	CATSERTGGGETQYF
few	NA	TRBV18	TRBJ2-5	TGTGCCAGCTCACCATCGAGGCGGGGTATCAAAAAAGAGACCCAGTACTTC	CASSPSRRGIKKETQYF
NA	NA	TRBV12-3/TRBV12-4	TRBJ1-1	TGTGCCAGCAGTTTCCGGGAATCTTTTCCTGAAGCTTTCTTT	CASSFRESFPEAFF
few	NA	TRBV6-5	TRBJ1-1	TGTGCCAGCAGTTACTCGGGAAGGGCTGAAGCTTTCTTT	CASSYSGRAEAFF
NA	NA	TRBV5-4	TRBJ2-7	TGTGCCAGCAGCTTAGGGCCAGCCGCCTACGAGCAGTACTTC	CASSLGPAAYEQYF
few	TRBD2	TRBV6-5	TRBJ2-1	TGTGCCAGCAGCCTCTCGACTAGCGGGAGTCACAATGAGCAGTTCTTC	CASSLSTSGSHNEQFF
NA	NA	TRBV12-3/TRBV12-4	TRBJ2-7	TGTGCCAGCAGTCTGACGAGGGCGGTGAACGAGCAGTACTTC	CASSLTRAVNEQYF
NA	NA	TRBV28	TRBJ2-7	TGTGCCAGCAGTCCCCCCCGGGGCTTCCCAGGCGAGCAGTACTTC	CASSPPRGFPGEQYF
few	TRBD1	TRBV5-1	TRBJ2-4	TGCGCCAGCAGCAAGGGACAGGGGGGGAACATTCAGTACTTC	CASSKGQGGNIQYF
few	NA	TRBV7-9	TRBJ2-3	TGTGCCAGCAGCTTAGATACCACAGATACGCAGTATTTT	CASSLDTTDTQYF
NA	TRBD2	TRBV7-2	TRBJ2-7	TGTGCCAGCAGCTCGGGACTAGTGACCCACGAGCAGTACTTC	CASSSGLVTHEQYF
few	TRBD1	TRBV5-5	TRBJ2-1	TGTGCCAGCAGCAGGGACAGAGCCTCGAGAGAGCAGTTCTTC	CASSRDRASREQFF
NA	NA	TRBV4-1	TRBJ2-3	TGCGCCAGCAGCCAAGGTCCGGGGCAATTCACAGATACGCAGTATTTT	CASSQGPGQFTDTQYF
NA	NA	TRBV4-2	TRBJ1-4	TGTGCCAGCAGCCAAGGAGACCAGGGGTTCGAAAAACTGTTTTTT	CASSQGDQGFEKLFF
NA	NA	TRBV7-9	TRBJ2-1	TGTGCCAGCAGCACGGTCCATGAGCAGTTCTTC	CASSTVHEQFF
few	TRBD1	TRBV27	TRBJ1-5	TGTGCCAGCAGTTCCCGACAGGGTGTTTATAGCAATCAGCCCCAGCATTTT	CASSSRQGVYSNQPQHF
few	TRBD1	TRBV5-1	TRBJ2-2	TGCGCCAGCAGCTTCGACAGGGGGCCGGCGAACACCGGGGAGCTGTTTTTT	CASSFDRGPANTGELFF
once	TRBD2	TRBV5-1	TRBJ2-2	TGCGCCAGCAGCTCTTTGACTAGCGGGTACACCGGGGAGCTGTTTTTT	CASSSLTSGYTGELFF
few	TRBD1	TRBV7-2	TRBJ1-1	TGTGCCAGCAGCAACCAGATGGGACAGTACACTGAAGCTTTCTTT	CASSNQMGQYTEAFF
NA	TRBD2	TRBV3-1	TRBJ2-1	TGTGCCAGCAGCCAATTTCGAGGACTAGCGGGGTTCTCCTACAATGAGCAGTTCTTC	CASSQFRGLAGFSYNEQFF
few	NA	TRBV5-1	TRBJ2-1	TGCGCCAGCAGCTTGCCCGGAACCTACAATGAGCAGTTCTTC	CASSLPGTYNEQFF
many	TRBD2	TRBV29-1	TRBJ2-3	TGCAGCGTTGAAGGTGCCAGGACAAGGACTAGCGGGAGGACAGATACGCAGTATTTT	CSVEGARTRTSGRTDTQYF
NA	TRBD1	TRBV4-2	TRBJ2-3	TGTGCCAGCAGCCAAGAGAGGGGGCTCCCCACAGATACGCAGTATTTT	CASSQERGLPTDTQYF
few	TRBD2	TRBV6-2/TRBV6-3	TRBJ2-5	TGTGCCAGCAGTCTAGGGGCTAGCGGACCACAAGAGACCCAGTACTTC	CASSLGASGPQETQYF
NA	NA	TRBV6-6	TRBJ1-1	TGTGCCAGCACCTACGGGGGAGGGGCCCGAGCTTTCTTT	CASTYGGGARAFF
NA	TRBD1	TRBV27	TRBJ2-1	TGTGCCAGCAGTTTACGGGACAGAGAGTTCTTC	CASSLRDREFF
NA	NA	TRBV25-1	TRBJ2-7	TGTGCCAGCAGTCCCTACGGGCAGGGGCACGAGCAGTACTTC	CASSPYGQGHEQYF
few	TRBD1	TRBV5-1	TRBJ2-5	TGCGCCAGCAGCTTGGGACAGGGGGGCTTTCAAGAGACCCAGTACTTC	CASSLGQGGFQETQYF
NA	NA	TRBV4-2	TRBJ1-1	TGTGCCAGCAGCCAAGATTTTGTGGGGAACACTGAAGCTTTCTTT	CASSQDFVGNTEAFF
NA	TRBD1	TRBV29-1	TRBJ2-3	TGCAGCGTTGGGGACAGGGAGAGGGGCACAGATACGCAGTATTTT	CSVGDRERGTDTQYF